This T cell receptor (beta chain) was retrieved from a study of response to subunit inactivated influenza vaccine. The CDR3 spans 13 residues. Germline CDR1 and CDR2: SGDLS and YYNGEE. The V and J ends lost 2 bases and 7 bases respectively, with 12 bases between them. TCRdb redid the calling of the RT-PCR reads with MiXCR, one entry per CDR3 protein. Here the sample spans roughly 780,000 distinct CDR3 sequences, around 20% being singletons. This TCR was recovered from a man aged 45-65 years who received an inactivated influenza vaccine. The chain joins TRBV9 to TRBJ2-5; D remains ambiguous. The specimen was PBMCs from blood, collected less than 6 days after vaccination. Here the CDR3 DNA reads TGTGCCAGCAGCGTCCGCGGCCCGGGGACCCAGTACTTC. It is translated as CASSVRGPGTQYF.